This T cell receptor (beta chain) was identified during a study of human versus mouse CDR3 diversity and MHC coevolution. In the case of this clone: Its antigen is as yet unknown.

Sorting isolated naive CD4 T cells lacking CD45RO and expressing CD62L. The method was immunoSEQ multiplex PCR; TCRdb's version includes in-frame clones alone and lacks a portion of them. The sample has roughly 81,000 clones; about 94% are singletons. The germline V gene has CDR1 SGDLS and CDR2 YYNGEE. Deletions cut 2 bases from V and 1 base from J, with 9 bases between. The CDR3 contains 14 residues. General study findings and limits: Human T cells underwent selection on six or seven different MHC II alleles. Most of the three human donors had the lowest clonal inequality.

Sequencing was carried out using naive CD4+ T cells from blood. The subset denotes: CD45RO-negative CD62L-positive naive CD4 T cells. The chain recombines TRBV9 with TRBJ1-1; tentative D call: TRBD1 (6 bases). This receptor was taken from a person between 25 and 75 years old in good health. The CDR3 nucleotides read TGTGCCAGCAGCGTGGGACACCCGAACACTGAAGCTTTCTTT. Translation: CASSVGHPNTEAFF.